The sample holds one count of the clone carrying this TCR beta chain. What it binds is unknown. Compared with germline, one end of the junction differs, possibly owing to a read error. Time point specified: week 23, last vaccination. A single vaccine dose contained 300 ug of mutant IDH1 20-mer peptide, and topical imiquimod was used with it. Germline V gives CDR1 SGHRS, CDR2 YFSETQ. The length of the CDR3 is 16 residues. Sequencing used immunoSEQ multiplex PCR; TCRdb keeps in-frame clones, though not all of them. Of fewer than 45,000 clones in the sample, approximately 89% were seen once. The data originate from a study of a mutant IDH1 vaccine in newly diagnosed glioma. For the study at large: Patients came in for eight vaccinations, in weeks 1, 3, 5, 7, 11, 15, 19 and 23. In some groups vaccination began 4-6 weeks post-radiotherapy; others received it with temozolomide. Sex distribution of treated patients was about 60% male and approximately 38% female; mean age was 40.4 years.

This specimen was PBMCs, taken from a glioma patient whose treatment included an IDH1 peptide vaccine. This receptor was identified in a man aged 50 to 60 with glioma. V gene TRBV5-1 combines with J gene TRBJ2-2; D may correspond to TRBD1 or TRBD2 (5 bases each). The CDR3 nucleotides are TGCGCCAGCAGGTTGGAGAGGGGCGTGAACACCGGGGAGCTGTTTTTT. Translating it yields CASRLERGVNTGELFF.